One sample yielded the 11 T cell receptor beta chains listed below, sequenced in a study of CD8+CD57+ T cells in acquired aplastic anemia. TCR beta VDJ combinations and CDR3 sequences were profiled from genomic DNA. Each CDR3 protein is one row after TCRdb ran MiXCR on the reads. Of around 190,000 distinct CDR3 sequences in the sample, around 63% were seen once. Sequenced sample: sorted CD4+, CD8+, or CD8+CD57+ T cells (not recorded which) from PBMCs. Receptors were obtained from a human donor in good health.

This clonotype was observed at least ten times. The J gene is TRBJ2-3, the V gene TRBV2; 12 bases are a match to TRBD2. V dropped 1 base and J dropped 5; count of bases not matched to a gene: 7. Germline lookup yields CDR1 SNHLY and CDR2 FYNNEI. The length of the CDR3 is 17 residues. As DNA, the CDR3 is TGTGCCAGCAGTGAAGACTTGAGACTAGCGGGAGAAGATACGCAGTATTTT. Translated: CASSEDLRLAGEDTQYF.

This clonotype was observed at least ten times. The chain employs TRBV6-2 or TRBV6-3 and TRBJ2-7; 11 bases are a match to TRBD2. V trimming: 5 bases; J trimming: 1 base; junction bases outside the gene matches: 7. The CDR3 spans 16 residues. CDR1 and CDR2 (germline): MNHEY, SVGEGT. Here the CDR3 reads CASSTLAGGPSYEQYF. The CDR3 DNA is TGTGCCAGCAGTACCTTAGCGGGAGGGCCTTCCTACGAGCAGTACTTC.

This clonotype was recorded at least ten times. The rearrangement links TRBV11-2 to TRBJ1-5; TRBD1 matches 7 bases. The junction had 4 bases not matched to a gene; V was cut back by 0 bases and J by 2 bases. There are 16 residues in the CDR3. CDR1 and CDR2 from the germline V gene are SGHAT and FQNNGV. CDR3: CASSLDSGTGNQPQHF. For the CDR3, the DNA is TGTGCCAGCAGCTTAGACTCCGGGACAGGCAATCAGCCCCAGCATTTT.

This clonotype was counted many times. In nucleotides, the CDR3 is TGTGCTAGCCGACCTTTCGGGACTGAAGCTTTCTTT. As protein: CASRPFGTEAFF. V and J are TRBV12-5 and TRBJ1-1, with D hard to call. Germline V CDR1 and CDR2: LGHNT, FRNRAP. This CDR3 has 12 residues. V gave up 9 bases and J gave up 5 bases, with 13 bases separating them.

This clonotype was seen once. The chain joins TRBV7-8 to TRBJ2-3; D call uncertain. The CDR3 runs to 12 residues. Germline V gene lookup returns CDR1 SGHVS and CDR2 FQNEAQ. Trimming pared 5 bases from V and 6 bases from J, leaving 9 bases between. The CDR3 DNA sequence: TGTGCCAGCAGCGGAGTCAGCGATACGCAGTATTTT. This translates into CASSGVSDTQYF.

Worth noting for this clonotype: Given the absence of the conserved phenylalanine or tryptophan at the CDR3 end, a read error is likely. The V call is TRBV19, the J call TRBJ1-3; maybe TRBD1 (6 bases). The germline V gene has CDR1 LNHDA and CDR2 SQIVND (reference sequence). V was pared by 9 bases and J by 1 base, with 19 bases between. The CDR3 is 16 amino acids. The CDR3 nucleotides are TGTGCCAGCAGCTTGGACACAGGGAGGTCTGGAAACACCATATATTTA. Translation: CASSLDTGRSGNTIYL.

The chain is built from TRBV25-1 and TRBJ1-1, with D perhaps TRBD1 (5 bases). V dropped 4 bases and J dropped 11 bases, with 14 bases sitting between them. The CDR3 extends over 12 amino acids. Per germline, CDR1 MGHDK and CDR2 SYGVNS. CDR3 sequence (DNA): TGTGCCAGCAGTGTGGTAGGGGCGGGGGCTTTCTTT. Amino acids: CASSVVGAGAFF.

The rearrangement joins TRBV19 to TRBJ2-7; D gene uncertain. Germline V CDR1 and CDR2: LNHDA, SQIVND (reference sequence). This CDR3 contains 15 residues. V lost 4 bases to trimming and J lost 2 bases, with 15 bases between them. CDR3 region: CASSNTRRPPYEQYF. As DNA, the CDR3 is TGTGCCAGTAGTAATACCCGACGGCCCCCCTACGAGCAGTACTTC.

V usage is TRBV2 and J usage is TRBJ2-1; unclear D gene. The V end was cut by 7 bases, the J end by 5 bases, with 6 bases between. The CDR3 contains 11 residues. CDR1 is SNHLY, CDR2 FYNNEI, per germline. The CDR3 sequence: CASTWNNEQFF. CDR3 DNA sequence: TGTGCCAGCACTTGGAACAATGAGCAGTTCTTC.

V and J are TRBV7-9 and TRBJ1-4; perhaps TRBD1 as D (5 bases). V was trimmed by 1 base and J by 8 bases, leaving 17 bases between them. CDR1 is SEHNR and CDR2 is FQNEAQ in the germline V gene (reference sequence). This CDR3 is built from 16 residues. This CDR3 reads CASSLGGTSGGEKLFF. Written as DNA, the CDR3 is TGTGCCAGCAGCTTAGGAGGGACTTCCGGAGGCGAAAAACTGTTTTTT. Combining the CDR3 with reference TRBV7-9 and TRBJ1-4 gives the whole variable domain DTGVSQNPRHKITKRGQNVTFRCDPISEHNRLYWYRQTLGQGPEFLTYFQNEAQLEKSRLLSDRFSAERPKGSFSTLEIQRTEQGDSAMYLCASSLGGTSGGEKLFFGSGTQLSVL.

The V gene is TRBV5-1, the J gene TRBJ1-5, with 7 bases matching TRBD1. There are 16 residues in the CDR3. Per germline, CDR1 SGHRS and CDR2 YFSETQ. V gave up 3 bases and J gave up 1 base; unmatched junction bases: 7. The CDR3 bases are TGCGCCAGCAGCTGGGAACCGACAGGGAGCAATCAGCCCCAGCATTTT. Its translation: CASSWEPTGSNQPQHF.